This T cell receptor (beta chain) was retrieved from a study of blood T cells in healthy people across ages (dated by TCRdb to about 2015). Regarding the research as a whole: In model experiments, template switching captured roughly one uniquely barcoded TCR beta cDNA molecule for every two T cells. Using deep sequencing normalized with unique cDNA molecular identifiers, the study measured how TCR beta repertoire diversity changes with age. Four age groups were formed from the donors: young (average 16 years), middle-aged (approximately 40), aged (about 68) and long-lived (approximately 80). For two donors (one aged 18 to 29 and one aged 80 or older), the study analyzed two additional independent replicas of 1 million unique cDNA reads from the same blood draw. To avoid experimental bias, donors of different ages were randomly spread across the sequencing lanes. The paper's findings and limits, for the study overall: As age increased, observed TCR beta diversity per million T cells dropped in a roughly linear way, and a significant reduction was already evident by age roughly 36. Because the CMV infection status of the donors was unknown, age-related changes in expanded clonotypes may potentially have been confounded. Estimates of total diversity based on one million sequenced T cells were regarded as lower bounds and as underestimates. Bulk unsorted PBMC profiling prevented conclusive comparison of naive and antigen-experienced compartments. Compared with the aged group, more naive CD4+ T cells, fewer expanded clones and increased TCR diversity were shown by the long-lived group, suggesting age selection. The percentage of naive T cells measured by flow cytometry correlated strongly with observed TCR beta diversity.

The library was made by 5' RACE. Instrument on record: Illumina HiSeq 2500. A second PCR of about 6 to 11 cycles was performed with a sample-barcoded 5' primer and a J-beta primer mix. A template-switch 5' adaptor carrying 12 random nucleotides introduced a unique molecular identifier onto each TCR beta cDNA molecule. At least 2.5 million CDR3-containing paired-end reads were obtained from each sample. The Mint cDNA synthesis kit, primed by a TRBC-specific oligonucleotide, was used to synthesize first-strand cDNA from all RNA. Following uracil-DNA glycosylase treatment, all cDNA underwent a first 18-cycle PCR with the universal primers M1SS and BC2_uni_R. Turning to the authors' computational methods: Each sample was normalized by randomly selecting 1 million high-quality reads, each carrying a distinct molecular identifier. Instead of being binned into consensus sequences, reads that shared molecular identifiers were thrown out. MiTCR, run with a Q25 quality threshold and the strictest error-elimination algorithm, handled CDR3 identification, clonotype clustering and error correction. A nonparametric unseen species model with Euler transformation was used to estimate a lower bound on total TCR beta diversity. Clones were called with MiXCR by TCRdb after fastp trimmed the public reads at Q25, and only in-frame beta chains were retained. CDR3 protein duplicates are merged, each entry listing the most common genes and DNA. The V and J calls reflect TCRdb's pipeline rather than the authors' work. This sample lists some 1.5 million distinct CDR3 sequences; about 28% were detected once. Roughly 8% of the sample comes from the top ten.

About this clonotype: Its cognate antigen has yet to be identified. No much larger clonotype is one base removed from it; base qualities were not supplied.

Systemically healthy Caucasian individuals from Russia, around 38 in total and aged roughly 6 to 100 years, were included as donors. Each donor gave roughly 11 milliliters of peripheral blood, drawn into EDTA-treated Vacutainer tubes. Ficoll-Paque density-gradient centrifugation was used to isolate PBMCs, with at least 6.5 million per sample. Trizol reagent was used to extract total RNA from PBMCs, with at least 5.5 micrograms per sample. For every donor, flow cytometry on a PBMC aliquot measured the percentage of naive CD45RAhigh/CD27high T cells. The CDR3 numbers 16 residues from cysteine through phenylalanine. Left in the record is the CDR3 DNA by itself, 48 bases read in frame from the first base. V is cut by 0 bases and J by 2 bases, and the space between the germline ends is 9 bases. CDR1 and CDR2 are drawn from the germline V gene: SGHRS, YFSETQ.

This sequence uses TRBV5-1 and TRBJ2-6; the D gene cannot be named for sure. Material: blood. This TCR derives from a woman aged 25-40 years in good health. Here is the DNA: TGCGCCAGCAGCTTGGGGGTGCCCACTGGGGCCAACGTCCTGACTTTC. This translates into CASSLGVPTGANVLTF.